This T cell receptor (beta chain) was recovered during a study of blood T cell repertoires in COVID-19 (TCRdb year 2020). Turning to the overall study: Samples from collaborators originated in the United States, Italy and Spain and spanned both the acute and convalescent phases of COVID-19. The material from the prospective study consisted of cDNA or gDNA derived from T cells, B-cell-depleted T cells, or PBMCs. Nearly every sample came with metadata listing a de-identified subject ID, COVID-19 status, age in years and sex. Subjects who had been exposed to COVID-19, were actively infected with it, or had recovered from it provided the deeply sampled blood TCRbeta repertoires that made up the dataset. Where available, HLA class I and class II types were taken from metadata supplied by the sample provider and were not determined by assay-based typing. Samples were obtained from the ongoing ImmuneRACE study (first 160 participants) and from 1,000 to 1,500 subjects provided by 6 global collaborators. The repertoires were made available in a free public database intended to serve as a resource for research on the immune response to SARS-CoV-2. Findings and caveats that apply to the study as a whole: Clinical and demographic metadata were provided uncurated, with the amount varying by source and participant.

In the prospective study, participants were roughly 18 to 89 years old, resided in approximately 22 geographic areas of the United States, and were enrolled through a virtual design. Cohort assignment in the prospective study relied on participant-reported clinical history from a screening survey and a study questionnaire. In the prospective study, mobile phlebotomists collected whole blood, serum and a nasopharyngeal or oropharyngeal swab from each participant. Additional blood draws and questionnaires over a 2-month period could optionally be provided by prospective study participants. Before DNA extraction, prospective study blood samples were shipped either frozen or at room temperature. The immunoSEQ Assay, a bias-controlled multiplex PCR, was used to amplify TCRbeta CDR3 regions from genomic DNA. On the study's bioinformatics: Nucleated cell counts per sample were estimated from amplification of reference gene primers within the assay. To quantify the absolute abundance of each unique TCRbeta CDR3 rearrangement, sequence reads were collapsed and filtered. For each sample, productive Simpson clonality was calculated as the square root of Simpson's diversity index across productive rearrangements. This immuneACCESS table, as held by TCRdb, lists in-frame sequences with V and J called but not all clones. Of the missing ones, under half trace to an unresolved V gene in checked studies; the others have no known cause. Clonal size and the V and J genes are those of that table, whereas D and trimming came from the DNA. This sample gives about 400,000 clones in total; 88% of them show up just once. Roughly 2% of the sample is taken by the ten largest.

A remark on this clone: Its binding antigen is unknown. Base qualities are not provided; no much larger clone lies one nucleotide away.

Counted from cysteine to phenylalanine, this CDR3 has 14 amino acids. Kept here is only the CDR3 DNA, which spans 42 bases and is read in frame from base 1. V is reduced by 5 bases and J by 8 bases, leaving a spacing of 18 bases between them. The germline V gene (reference sequence) gives CDR1 as LNHDA and CDR2 as SQIVND. This clonotype originated in a woman between 40 and 55 years old with acute COVID-19. The sequencing sample was made of PBMCs or T cells enriched from blood (not recorded which). Recombination connected TRBV19 to TRBJ1-2, with TRBD1 tentatively as D gene (6 bases match). In nucleotide form, the sequence is TGTGCCAGTAGTTCCCGGACAGCACTTGACGGCTACACCTTC. Translated, this gives CASSSRTALDGYTF. With all but the CDR3 taken from the reference TRBV19 and TRBJ1-2 genes, the full variable domain is: DGGITQSPKYLFRKEGQNVTLSCEQNLNHDAMYWYRQDPGQGLRLIYYSQIVNDFQKGDIAEGYSVSREKKESFPLTVTSAQKNPTAFYLCASSSRTALDGYTFGSGTRLTVV.